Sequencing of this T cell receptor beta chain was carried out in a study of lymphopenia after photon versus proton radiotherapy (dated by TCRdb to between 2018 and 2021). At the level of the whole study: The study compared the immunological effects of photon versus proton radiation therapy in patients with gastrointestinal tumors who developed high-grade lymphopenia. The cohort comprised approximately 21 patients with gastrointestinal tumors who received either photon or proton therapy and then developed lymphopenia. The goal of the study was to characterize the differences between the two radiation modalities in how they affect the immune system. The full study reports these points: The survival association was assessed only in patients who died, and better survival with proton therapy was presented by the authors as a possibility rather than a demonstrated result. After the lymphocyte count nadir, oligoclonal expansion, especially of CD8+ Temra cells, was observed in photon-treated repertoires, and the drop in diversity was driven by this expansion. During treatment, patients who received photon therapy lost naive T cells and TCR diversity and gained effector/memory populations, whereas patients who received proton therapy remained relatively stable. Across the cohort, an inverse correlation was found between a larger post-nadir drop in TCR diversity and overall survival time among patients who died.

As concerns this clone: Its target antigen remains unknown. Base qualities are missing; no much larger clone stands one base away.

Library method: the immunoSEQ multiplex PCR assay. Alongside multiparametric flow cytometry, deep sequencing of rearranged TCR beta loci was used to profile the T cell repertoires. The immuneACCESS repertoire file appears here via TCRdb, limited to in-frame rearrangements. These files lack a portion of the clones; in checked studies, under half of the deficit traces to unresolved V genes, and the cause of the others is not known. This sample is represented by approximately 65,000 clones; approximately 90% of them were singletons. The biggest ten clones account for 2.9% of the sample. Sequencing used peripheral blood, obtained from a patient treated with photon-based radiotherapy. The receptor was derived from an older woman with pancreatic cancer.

The CDR3 protein is CASSQDPPGQGREKLFF. The DNA is TGTGCCAGCAGCCAAGATCCCCCGGGACAGGGCAGGGAAAAACTGTTTTTT. Rearrangement joined TRBV4-2 to TRBJ1-4, and 9 junctional nucleotides match TRBD1. V and J are trimmed by 0 bases and 8 bases, and the gene matches miss 10 bases of the junction. Taken from the germline V gene, the CDR1 and CDR2 loops are LGHNA and YNFKEQ. Reading from cysteine to phenylalanine, the CDR3 counts 17 amino acids. Only CDR3 DNA remains: 51 bases, in frame from the first base.